These T cell receptor beta chains were read from a single sample in a study of identical twins. Via MiXCR, TCRdb re-called the 5' RACE reads, giving one row per CDR3 protein. The sample records more than 1.5 million distinct CDR3 sequences, roughly a third being singletons. Specimen: cord blood. These receptor sequences come from a newborn girl in good health. The CDR3 runs from the conserved cysteine through the conserved F or W. A D gene is named only where the DNA matches it firmly. For some rows the clone size is stated as once, few or many, or as a class when expanded; others skip it.

CDR3: CASSLMDRFNEQYF
DNA: TGTGCCAGCAGCTTAATGGACAGGTTCAACGAGCAGTACTTC
size: few
V: TRBV7-2
D: TRBD1
J: TRBJ2-7

CDR3: CASRLTRPDSEQFF
DNA: TGTGCCAGCCGCTTGACAAGGCCCGATAGTGAGCAGTTCTTC
size: few
V: TRBV27
D: .
J: TRBJ2-1

CDR3: CASSPGTADQETQYF
DNA: TGCGCCAGCAGCCCCGGGACAGCTGATCAAGAGACCCAGTACTTC
size: .
V: TRBV5-1
D: TRBD1
J: TRBJ2-5

CDR3: CSANRDRDEQYF
DNA: TGCAGTGCTAACCGGGACAGGGACGAGCAGTACTTC
size: .
V: TRBV20-1
D: TRBD1
J: TRBJ2-7

CDR3: CASSPGTSPEQYF
DNA: TGTGCCAGCAGCCCCGGGACTAGTCCCGAGCAGTACTTC
size: .
V: TRBV3-1
D: TRBD2
J: TRBJ2-7

CDR3: CASSTGWGAMNTEAFF
DNA: TGTGCCAGTAGTACAGGGTGGGGAGCTATGAACACTGAAGCTTTCTTT
size: .
V: TRBV19
D: .
J: TRBJ1-1

CDR3: CASSFRLVASSYNEQFF
DNA: TGTGCCAGCAGCTTCCGACTAGTCGCGAGCTCCTACAATGAGCAGTTCTTC
size: .
V: TRBV7-8
D: .
J: TRBJ2-1

CDR3: CASSLSRAQSGDTQYF
DNA: TGTGCCAGCAGTTTATCCAGGGCCCAGAGCGGGGATACGCAGTATTTT
size: .
V: TRBV28
D: .
J: TRBJ2-3

CDR3: CATSDSDRGQETQYF
DNA: TGTGCCACCAGTGACTCCGACAGGGGGCAAGAGACCCAGTACTTC
size: few
V: TRBV24-1
D: TRBD1
J: TRBJ2-5

CDR3: CSVEGGAGNRYGYTF
DNA: TGCAGCGTTGAAGGGGGGGCAGGAAATCGCTATGGCTACACCTTC
size: many
V: TRBV29-1
D: .
J: TRBJ1-2

CDR3: CASSPTGGTSGNTIYF
DNA: TGCGCCAGCAGCCCTACCGGGGGGACCTCTGGAAACACCATATATTTT
size: .
V: TRBV4-1
D: .
J: TRBJ1-3

CDR3: CASSSGGKETQYF
DNA: TGTGCCAGCAGCTCGGGGGGAAAGGAGACCCAGTACTTC
size: .
V: TRBV11-2
D: TRBD2
J: TRBJ2-5

CDR3: CASSLDSINEQYF
DNA: TGTGCCAGCAGCTTAGATAGTATCAATGAGCAGTACTTC
size: .
V: TRBV11-3
D: .
J: TRBJ2-7

CDR3: CASSQVGQQYEQYF
DNA: TGTGCCAGCAGCCAAGTGGGACAGCAGTACGAGCAGTACTTC
size: .
V: TRBV3-1
D: TRBD1
J: TRBJ2-7

CDR3: CASSLSGSFTDTQYF
DNA: TGCGCCAGCAGCTTGTCCGGGTCCTTCACAGATACGCAGTATTTT
size: .
V: TRBV5-1
D: .
J: TRBJ2-3

CDR3: CASSSAYRGTHNEQFF
DNA: TGTGCCAGTAGCTCTGCCTACAGGGGTACCCACAATGAGCAGTTCTTC
size: .
V: TRBV19
D: TRBD1
J: TRBJ2-1

CDR3: CSARDPGEHPDTQYF
DNA: TGCAGTGCTAGAGATCCCGGTGAGCATCCAGATACGCAGTATTTT
size: few
V: TRBV20-1
D: .
J: TRBJ2-3

CDR3: CASSGGADHEQYF
DNA: TGCGCCAGCAGCGGCGGAGCAGACCACGAGCAGTACTTC
size: .
V: TRBV5-1
D: .
J: TRBJ2-7

CDR3: CASSLDGPLTDTQYF
DNA: TGTGCCAGCAGCTTAGATGGCCCCCTCACAGATACGCAGTATTTT
size: few
V: TRBV11-2
D: .
J: TRBJ2-3

CDR3: CASSELDGANYGYTF
DNA: TGTGCCAGCAGTGAACTAGACGGAGCTAACTATGGCTACACCTTC
size: .
V: TRBV6-1
D: .
J: TRBJ1-2

CDR3: CASSLFGPNQPQHF
DNA: TGTGCCAGCAGCTTGTTCGGCCCGAATCAGCCCCAGCATTTT
size: .
V: TRBV5-4
D: .
J: TRBJ1-5

CDR3: CASSFIGSSGNTIYF
DNA: TGTGCCAGCAGTTTCATAGGGTCCTCTGGAAACACCATATATTTT
size: few
V: TRBV12-3/TRBV12-4
D: .
J: TRBJ1-3

CDR3: CASSFRQTSLEQYF
DNA: TGTGCCAGCAGCTTTAGGCAGACCTCTTTGGAGCAGTACTTC
size: .
V: TRBV7-9
D: .
J: TRBJ2-7

CDR3: CASSEAGTLGYGYTF
DNA: TGTGCCAGCAGTGAAGCCGGGACATTGGGGTATGGCTACACCTTC
size: few
V: TRBV6-1
D: .
J: TRBJ1-2

CDR3: CATSRTGVTWELFF
DNA: TGTGCCACCAGCAGGACAGGGGTCACCTGGGAGCTGTTTTTT
size: .
V: TRBV7-2
D: TRBD1
J: TRBJ2-2

CDR3: CASSFGQGLTGELFF
DNA: TGTGCCAGCAGCTTCGGACAGGGCCTCACCGGGGAGCTGTTTTTT
size: .
V: TRBV7-9
D: TRBD1
J: TRBJ2-2

CDR3: CSAAYGRAYEQYF
DNA: TGCAGTGCTGCCTATGGGCGGGCCTACGAGCAGTACTTC
size: few
V: TRBV20-1
D: .
J: TRBJ2-7

CDR3: CASSRLRDGPVYTQYF
DNA: TGTGCCAGCAGTAGGCTCCGGGACGGGCCGGTTTATACGCAGTATTTT
size: .
V: TRBV6-2/TRBV6-3
D: .
J: TRBJ2-3

CDR3: CASSLASGGADEQFF
DNA: TGCGCCAGCAGCTTGGCTAGCGGGGGGGCTGATGAGCAGTTCTTC
size: .
V: TRBV5-1
D: TRBD2
J: TRBJ2-1

CDR3: CASSLSPLYNEQFF
DNA: TGTGCCAGCAGTTTGTCCCCACTATACAATGAGCAGTTCTTC
size: .
V: TRBV28
D: .
J: TRBJ2-1

CDR3: CASSLVVVAGGSNTGELFF
DNA: TGCGCCAGCAGCTTGGTGGTGGTAGCGGGAGGATCGAACACCGGGGAGCTGTTTTTT
size: few
V: TRBV5-1
D: TRBD2
J: TRBJ2-2

CDR3: CSVDKGEQYF
DNA: TGCAGCGTTGATAAAGGGGAGCAGTACTTC
size: few
V: TRBV29-1
D: .
J: TRBJ2-5

CDR3: CSARGGLADSYNEQFF
DNA: TGCAGTGCTAGAGGTGGACTAGCGGACTCCTACAATGAGCAGTTCTTC
size: .
V: TRBV20-1
D: TRBD2
J: TRBJ2-1

CDR3: CASSSYGQADYEQYF
DNA: TGTGCCAGCAGTTCGTACGGACAGGCAGACTACGAGCAGTACTTC
size: .
V: TRBV28
D: TRBD1
J: TRBJ2-7

CDR3: CASSIGQSAVNTDTQYF
DNA: TGCGCCAGCAGCATAGGACAAAGCGCAGTTAATACAGATACGCAGTATTTT
size: .
V: TRBV5-1
D: .
J: TRBJ2-3

CDR3: CASSSRSSGSYYEQYF
DNA: TGTGCCAGCAGCTCCAGGTCAAGCGGGAGTTACTACGAGCAGTACTTC
size: .
V: TRBV7-8
D: TRBD2
J: TRBJ2-7

CDR3: CASRPPGAQETQYF
DNA: TGTGCCAGCAGACCACCTGGGGCCCAAGAGACCCAGTACTTC
size: many
V: TRBV6-6
D: .
J: TRBJ2-5

CDR3: CASSPGGTTSTDTQYF
DNA: TGTGCCAGCAGCCCCGGGGGGACTACTAGCACAGATACGCAGTATTTT
size: few
V: TRBV11-1
D: TRBD2
J: TRBJ2-3

CDR3: CSALDRGHGYTF
DNA: TGCAGTGCTCTGGACAGGGGGCACGGCTACACCTTC
size: few
V: TRBV20-1
D: TRBD1
J: TRBJ1-2

CDR3: CASHNPAAYNEQFF
DNA: TGTGCCAGCCATAACCCGGCGGCTTACAATGAGCAGTTCTTC
size: .
V: TRBV28
D: .
J: TRBJ2-1

CDR3: CAIRDGDWLSYEQYF
DNA: TGTGCCATCCGGGACGGAGACTGGCTCTCCTACGAGCAGTACTTC
size: many
V: TRBV10-3
D: .
J: TRBJ2-7

CDR3: CSARERGNPVRNEQYF
DNA: TGCAGTGCTAGAGAGCGGGGGAATCCCGTTCGGAATGAGCAGTACTTC
size: .
V: TRBV20-1
D: TRBD2
J: TRBJ2-7

CDR3: CVSSHERTKDTQYF
DNA: TGCGTCAGCAGCCACGAAAGAACGAAGGATACGCAGTATTTT
size: .
V: TRBV4-1
D: .
J: TRBJ2-3

CDR3: CASSLAGRRYEQFF
DNA: TGTGCCAGCAGTTTGGCGGGTAGAAGGTATGAGCAGTTCTTC
size: .
V: TRBV27
D: .
J: TRBJ2-1

CDR3: CASSYNHIHGNEQFF
DNA: TGTGCCAGCAGTTACAACCACATACACGGCAATGAGCAGTTCTTC
size: few
V: TRBV6-5
D: .
J: TRBJ2-1

CDR3: CASRTGKNIQYF
DNA: TGTGCCAGCAGGACAGGGAAAAACATTCAGTACTTC
size: .
V: TRBV27
D: TRBD1
J: TRBJ2-4

CDR3: CSVESGRLYTQYF
DNA: TGCAGCGTTGAGAGCGGGAGGCTGTATACGCAGTATTTT
size: many
V: TRBV29-1
D: TRBD2
J: TRBJ2-3

CDR3: CSASEEGNGELFF
DNA: TGCAGTGCTAGCGAGGAGGGTAACGGGGAGCTGTTTTTT
size: few
V: TRBV20-1
D: .
J: TRBJ2-2

CDR3: CASGAGLAGDRSYNEQFF
DNA: TGTGCCAGCGGGGCGGGACTAGCGGGAGACCGCTCCTACAATGAGCAGTTCTTC
size: few
V: TRBV7-2
D: TRBD2
J: TRBJ2-1

CDR3: CASSLVLAGEQFF
DNA: TGTGCCAGCAGCTTGGTATTGGCCGGTGAGCAGTTCTTC
size: .
V: TRBV7-2
D: .
J: TRBJ2-1

CDR3: CSARDLAGGQIRKTQYF
DNA: TGCAGTGCTAGAGATCTAGCGGGGGGCCAGATCCGCAAGACCCAGTACTTC
size: .
V: TRBV20-1
D: TRBD2
J: TRBJ2-5